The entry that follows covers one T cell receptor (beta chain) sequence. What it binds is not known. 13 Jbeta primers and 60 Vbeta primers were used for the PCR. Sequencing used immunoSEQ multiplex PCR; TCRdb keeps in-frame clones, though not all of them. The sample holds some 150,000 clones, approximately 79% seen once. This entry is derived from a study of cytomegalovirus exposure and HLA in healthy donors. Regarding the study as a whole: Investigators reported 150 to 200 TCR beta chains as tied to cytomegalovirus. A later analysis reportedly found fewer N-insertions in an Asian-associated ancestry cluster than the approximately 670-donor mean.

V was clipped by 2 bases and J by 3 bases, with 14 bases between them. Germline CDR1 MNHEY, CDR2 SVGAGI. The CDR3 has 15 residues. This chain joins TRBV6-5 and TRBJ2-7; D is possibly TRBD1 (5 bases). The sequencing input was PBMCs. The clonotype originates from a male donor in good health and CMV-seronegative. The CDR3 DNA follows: TGTGCCAGCAGTTACGATGATAGGGGTGGCTACGAGCAGTACTTC. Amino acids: CASSYDDRGGYEQYF.